The clone carrying this T cell receptor beta chain has only one observation. The antigen is unknown. Germline lookup yields CDR1 MNHNS and CDR2 SASEGT. The CDR3 is 14 residues long. Trimming took 1 base from V and 1 from J, leaving 7 bases between them. This sample is part of a study of a mutant IDH1 vaccine in newly diagnosed glioma. Produced via immunoSEQ multiplex PCR; TCRdb's table is partial and in-frame only. The sample holds 30,000 to 40,000 clones; approximately 90% are singletons and the top ten take around 12%. Indicated time point: week 47, end of study. Doses consisted of 300 ug of mutant IDH1 20-mer peptide each, paired with topical imiquimod.

Material: PBMCs, obtained from a glioma patient whose treatment included an IDH1 peptide vaccine. The TCR comes from a woman between 25 and 40 years old with glioma. This rearrangement joins TRBV6-1 to TRBJ2-5; D call uncertain. CDR3 sequence reads: CASSEEAVQETQYF. DNA of the CDR3: TGTGCCAGCAGTGAAGAGGCAGTCCAAGAGACCCAGTACTTC.